The text below deals with one TCR beta chain. This clonotype was seen ten or more times. Its antigen is currently not known. Base qualities are not at hand, and no much larger clone is one base apart. This sample was taken from a study of spatial heterogeneity in lung cancer (dated 2019 in TCRdb). Regarding the study in general: Beta-chain transcripts were consistently detected in greater numbers than alpha-chain transcripts, which likely reflects a higher abundance of beta-chain transcripts. In the raw uncorrected reads, each unique combination of TCR and UMI appeared more than ten times on average. In non-small cell lung cancer, the study made a quantitative comparison of TCR alpha and beta repertoires among multiple tumor regions, matched nontumor lung and blood. Nonsynonymous mutation counts, determined by whole-exome sequencing of tumor tissue, were related to TCR repertoire features. At surgery, some 200 tumor regions, 61 to 65 matched nontumor lung samples and 56 PBMC samples were TCR-sequenced for both alpha and beta chains. Study-wide findings and limitations: Ubiquitous expanded tumor TCRs were found in blood more often at tumor resection than at routine follow-up. Additional single-cell paired TCR alpha and beta sequencing was considered necessary to confirm, at a functional level, the hypothesis that regional TCRs recognize regional mutations.

Libraries were built with 5' RACE. Sequencing instrument: NextSeq 500. To allow correction of PCR and sequencing errors, the TCR library protocol tagged every TCR cDNA molecule with a unique molecular identifier. As for the authors' bioinformatics: Decombinator tools were used for TCR identification, UMI-based error correction and CDR3 extraction. Expanded TCRs were defined as those above a frequency of 2 per 1,000, corresponding to the top 1% of the tumor frequency distribution. Renyi diversity was calculated using the R vegan package after each repertoire was subsampled 100 times to 5,000 TCRs. CDR3 similarity networks were built from amino acid triplet string-kernel similarity, with CDR3s being connected when pairwise similarity was above 0.82. TCRdb reworked the public reads: Q25 trimming with fastp, MiXCR clone assembly, productive beta chains retained. Every distinct CDR3 protein forms one entry, paired with its most common genes and DNA. The V and J calls and clone size come from TCRdb's table, not from the authors' own analysis. The sample table contains around 60,000 distinct CDR3 sequences; only one count was recorded for 7% to 10% of them. Roughly 15% of the sample is held by the ten biggest clonotypes.

This sample's time point label indicates: sample taken at primary tumor resection. Whole RNA extracted from tumor and nontumor lung tissue, or from cryopreserved PBMC samples, was used for TCR sequencing without cell sorting. Donors were 72 patients with early-stage, untreated non-small cell lung cancer from the lung TRACERx cohort. A patient was chosen for TCR sequencing only when enough RNA was available from at least two tumor regions. V lost 2 bases and J lost 1 base; the stretch between them is 11 bases long. The germline V gene encodes CDR1 SGHTA and CDR2 FQGTGA. Measured from the cysteine to the phenylalanine, the CDR3 is 15 residues long. CDR3 DNA is the only sequence kept; it has 45 bases, read in frame from the first base.

The sample consisted of PBMCs, taken at surgery. The TCR sequence derives from a female donor with early-stage non-small cell lung cancer. The chain is encoded by TRBV7-3 joined to TRBJ2-5; the D element could tentatively be TRBD1 or TRBD2, as 6 bases agree for each. The nucleotide sequence reads as follows: TGTGCCAGCAGCTTAGGAGGGGGGCCCCAAGAGACCCAGTACTTC. This encodes CASSLGGGPQETQYF.